This T cell receptor (beta chain) comes out of a study of T cells in localized non-small cell lung cancer. This clone appeared a few times. Antigen specificity is unknown. CDR1 is GTSNPN and CDR2 is SVGIG in the germline V gene (reference sequence). The CDR3 consists of 13 residues. Trimming took 0 bases from V and 5 from J, leaving 10 bases between them. Profiling relied on immunoSEQ multiplex PCR, and the TCRdb table lists in-frame clones only, not all of them. The table lists some 1,800 clones, about a quarter of them singletons. Findings and caveats of the study: Adjacent uninvolved lung tissue had the highest T cell clonality, exceeding tumor. The study linked higher blood T cell density to longer overall survival. Detection in adjacent lung was observed for a median around 50 of the top 100 tumor clones.

Adjacent lung, free of atypia, was sampled at least 2 cm from the tumor margin. This chain links TRBV30 with TRBJ1-1; D gene uncertain. The TCR was taken from a male donor at least 60 years old with stage I lung adenocarcinoma. Sequencing used normal lung tissue next to the tumor, obtained before any cancer treatment. CDR3 amino acids: CAWSVLPGTEAFF. The CDR3 region has the DNA TGTGCCTGGAGTGTACTCCCGGGAACTGAAGCTTTCTTT.